The 31 T cell receptor beta chains presented below share a single source sample, sequenced in a study of T cell responses to AZD1222 COVID-19 vaccine. The data were produced by immunoSEQ multiplex PCR, yet TCRdb's version contains in-frame clones alone and is incomplete. Of around 100,000 clones listed, approximately 88% are singletons. The sample in question was peripheral blood, obtained 28 days after the second AZD1222 dose. Receptor source: an adult who received the AZD1222 COVID-19 vaccine.

V usage is TRBV5-4 and J usage is TRBJ2-6, with unresolved D. The CDR3 is 15 residues long. V lost 6 bases and J 3 bases, leaving 13 bases between the germline ends. Per the germline V gene, CDR1 is SGHNT and CDR2 is YYREEE (reference sequence). Here the CDR3 DNA reads TGTGCCAGCACCCTATCGCCCGGTGGGGCCAACGTCCTGACTTTC. Its protein product is CASTLSPGGANVLTF.

The rearrangement uses TRBV7-9 and TRBJ1-1, with D possibly being TRBD1 (6 bases). The CDR3 is made up of 12 amino acids. The germline V gene encodes CDR1 SEHNR and CDR2 FQNEAQ (reference sequence). V was pared by 4 bases and J by 6 bases, with 9 bases between. Here the CDR3 reads CASSWTAAEAFF. Here the CDR3 DNA reads TGTGCCAGCAGCTGGACAGCGGCTGAAGCTTTCTTT.

The J gene is TRBJ1-6, the V gene TRBV27; D perhaps matches TRBD1 (5 bases). V lost 6 bases to trimming and J lost 1 base, with 10 bases between them. The CDR3 has 15 amino acids. The V gene's germline CDR1 is MNHEY and CDR2 SMNVEV (reference sequence). This CDR3 reads CASRSGGSYNSPLHF. In DNA, the CDR3 is TGTGCCAGCAGGAGCGGGGGATCCTATAATTCACCCCTCCACTTT.

The rearrangement joins TRBV6-5 to TRBJ2-7; TRBD1 matches 7 bases. This CDR3 has 15 residues. Germline-derived CDR1 and CDR2 are MNHEY and SVGAGI. V was clipped by 4 bases and J by 4 bases; unmatched bases: 10. The CDR3 loop is CASSFYGQEGYEQYF. The DNA of the CDR3 is TGTGCCAGCAGTTTCTACGGACAGGAAGGTTACGAGCAGTACTTC.

The chain employs TRBV28 and TRBJ1-2, with D perhaps matching TRBD1 (5 bases). Germline V gene lookup returns CDR1 MDHEN and CDR2 SYDVKM. Trimming removed 3 bases from V and 4 bases from J, with 12 bases in between. The CDR3 is 14 residues long. The CDR3 loop reads CASSLHAGTYGYTF. CDR3 coding DNA: TGTGCCAGCAGTTTGCACGCCGGGACCTATGGCTACACCTTC.

This chain connects TRBV2 to TRBJ2-7; D gene ambiguous. There are 10 residues in the CDR3. Between the trimmed V and J ends, which lost 6 bases and 4 bases, there was a span of 4 bases. From germline, CDR1 is SNHLY and CDR2 FYNNEI. The CDR3 loop reads CASRGYEQYF. CDR3 DNA: TGTGCCAGCAGAGGGTACGAGCAGTACTTC. Full variable domain (remainder filled in from reference TRBV2 and TRBJ2-7): EPEVTQTPSHQVTQMGQEVILRCVPISNHLYFYWYRQILGQKVEFLVSFYNNEISEKSEIFDDQFSVERPDGSNFTLKIRSTKLEDSAMYFCASRGYEQYFGPGTRLTVT.

The chain links TRBV20-1 to TRBJ2-5, with D unresolved. Germline CDR1 is DFQATT and CDR2 is SNEGSKA (reference sequence). This CDR3 is built from 11 residues. The V end lost 3 bases, the J end lost 5 bases, and 7 bases lay between the germline ends. As DNA, the CDR3 is TGCAGTGCTAGGGTAGGCGAGACCCAGTACTTC. It yields the protein CSARVGETQYF.

The gene calls are TRBV5-5 and TRBJ1-4; D unresolved. This CDR3 comprises 15 residues. The V gene's germline CDR1 is SGHKS and CDR2 YYEKEE (reference sequence). V was cut by 0 bases and J by 5 bases, with 11 bases left in between. The CDR3 region has the DNA TGTGCCAGCAGCTTGGGGACGGGGTTAAATGAAAAACTGTTTTTT. The encoded protein is CASSLGTGLNEKLFF.

In the case of this clone: Other DNA variants within this sample encode the same CDR3. The chain employs TRBV6-5 and TRBJ1-2; maybe TRBD1 (6 bases). This CDR3 is built from 12 residues. CDR1 is MNHEY, CDR2 SVGAGI, per germline. Trimming removed 0 bases from V and 8 bases from J, with 7 bases in between. CDR3 sequence (DNA): TGTGCCAGCAGTTACTCTGGGGGCGGCTACACCTTC. This encodes CASSYSGGGYTF.

This sequence joins TRBV5-1 and TRBJ1-1, with D possibly matching TRBD1 (5 bases). Trimming removed 6 bases at V and 4 bases at J, with 16 bases between. The CDR3 is 14 residues long. The germline CDR1 and CDR2 sequences are SGHRS and YFSETQ. CDR3 sequence (DNA): TGCGCCAGCACCAAATCAGGGATTTTCACTGAAGCTTTCTTT. It translates to CASTKSGIFTEAFF.

In its sample, this clone was seen a few times. V gene TRBV7-9 combines with J gene TRBJ2-7; no firm D call. The V gene's germline CDR1 is SEHNR and CDR2 FQNEAQ (reference sequence). The CDR3 is 12 amino acids. V lost 2 bases and J 6 bases, leaving 8 bases between the germline ends. In DNA form, the CDR3 reads TGTGCCAGCAGCTTACCGGGCGGCGAGCAGTACTTC. This codes for CASSLPGGEQYF.

CDR3 sequence reads: CASSLVQGSKNIQYF. The CDR3 nucleotides read TGTGCCAGCAGTTTAGTTCAGGGTTCAAAAAACATTCAGTACTTC. This chain connects TRBV28 to TRBJ2-4; a possible D gene is TRBD1 (5 bases). The CDR3 runs to 15 residues. Trimming stripped 2 bases from V and 4 bases from J, with 12 bases between. CDR1 MDHEN and CDR2 SYDVKM come from the germline V gene.

V and J are TRBV29-1 and TRBJ1-1; 12 positions agree with TRBD1. This CDR3 region has 15 residues. CDR1 is SQVTM and CDR2 is ANQGSEA in the germline V gene. The junction had 14 bases not matched to a gene; V was cut back by 4 bases and J by 11 bases. The CDR3 bases are TGCAGCGTTGCGGGGACAGGGGGCTTCGCTAGTGCCGCTTTCTTT. Its translation: CSVAGTGGFASAAFF.

J is TRBJ1-1 and V is TRBV6-6; D is uncertain. CDR1 is MNHNY, CDR2 SVGAGI, per germline (reference sequence). V gave up 2 bases and J gave up 4 bases, with 8 bases separating them. The CDR3 is 13 amino acids. The CDR3 loop reads CASSYAAATEAFF. As DNA, the CDR3 is TGTGCCAGCAGTTACGCGGCAGCCACTGAAGCTTTCTTT.

This clone has a handful of counts. The junction does not match germline at one end; this may be a read error. The rearrangement uses TRBV3-1 (or the pseudogene TRBV3-2) and TRBJ1-1; no clear D gene. Germline CDR1 and CDR2: LGHDT and YNNKEL (reference sequence). The CDR3 covers 13 residues. CDR3 nucleotide sequence: TGTGCCAGCAGCCACACTACCCCCCCTGAGGCTTTCTTT. It translates to CASSHTTPPEAFF.

This clone was counted once. The J gene is TRBJ2-3, the V gene TRBV5-6, with 8 bases matching TRBD2. Germline V gene lookup returns CDR1 SGHDT and CDR2 YYEEEE. The CDR3 covers 14 residues. With V trimmed by 2 bases and J by 6 bases, 5 bases remained unmatched. CDR3 in DNA: TGTGCCAGCAGCTTTGCCGGGGGGGCGGATACGCAGTATTTT. Protein: CASSFAGGADTQYF. Full variable domain (outside the CDR3, taken from reference TRBV5-6 and TRBJ2-3): DAGVTQSPTHLIKTRGQQVTLRCSPKSGHDTVSWYQQALGQGPQFIFQYYEEEERQRGNFPDRFSGHQFPNYSSELNVNALLLGDSALYLCASSFAGGADTQYFGPGTRLTVL.

The chain employs TRBV5-1 and TRBJ1-2; D is unresolved. The V gene lost 2 bases and the J gene lost 8 bases, with 19 bases spanning the gap. The CDR3 spans 15 residues. Germline V lookup: CDR1 SGHRS, CDR2 YFSETQ. The CDR3 DNA is TGCGCCAGCAGCTTTCCCCTGGCGGGCAGTTCCGGCTACACCTTC. Translating gives CASSFPLAGSSGYTF.

V and J are TRBV28 and TRBJ1-1; D ambiguous. V was cut by 1 base and J by 4 bases, with 4 bases left in between. This CDR3 has 12 amino acids. CDR1 and CDR2 (germline): MDHEN, SYDVKM. In nucleotides, the CDR3 is TGTGCCAGCAGTTTATCGATCACTGAAGCTTTCTTT. It yields the protein CASSLSITEAFF. Full variable domain (remainder filled in from reference TRBV28 and TRBJ1-1): DVKVTQSSRYLVKRTGEKVFLECVQDMDHENMFWYRQDPGLGLRLIYFSYDVKMKEKGDIPEGYSVSREKKERFSLILESASTNQTSMYLCASSLSITEAFFGQGTRLTVV.

The rearrangement joins TRBV9 to TRBJ1-2, with D uncertain. This CDR3 region has 13 residues. V lost 4 bases to trimming and J lost 2 bases, with 9 bases between them. Per germline, CDR1 SGDLS and CDR2 YYNGEE. This chain's CDR3 is CASSPDGNYGYTF. The CDR3 nucleotides read TGTGCCAGCAGCCCGGACGGAAACTATGGCTACACCTTC. The full variable domain, rest sourced from reference TRBV9 and TRBJ1-2, is DSGVTQTPKHLITATGQRVTLRCSPRSGDLSVYWYQQSLDQGLQFLIQYYNGEERAKGNILERFSAQQFPDLHSELNLSSLELGDSALYFCASSPDGNYGYTFGSGTRLTVV.

This clone was seen a few times. This chain joins TRBV3-1 (or the pseudogene TRBV3-2) and TRBJ2-2; 13 nucleotides align to TRBD2. V gave up 4 bases and J gave up 0 bases; unmatched junction bases: 11. The CDR3 length is 20 residues. The germline V gene has CDR1 LGHDT and CDR2 YNNKEL (reference sequence). CDR3 bases: TGTGCCAGCAGCCTCCCCTCCTCACTAGCGGGGGGGCCGAACACCGGGGAGCTGTTTTTT. Amino acids: CASSLPSSLAGGPNTGELFF.

This clone was counted ten times or more. This chain links TRBV2 with TRBJ2-7, with a possible D match to TRBD2 (5 bases). V was shortened by 6 bases and J by 7 bases, with 19 bases between the two germline ends. The CDR3 is 14 residues long. The germline V gene encodes CDR1 SNHLY and CDR2 FYNNEI. The CDR3 is CASRSGSARREQYF. CDR3 nucleotide sequence: TGTGCCAGCAGGAGCGGATCGGCCCGTCGTGAGCAGTACTTC.

This clone was seen only a few times. J is TRBJ2-3 and V is TRBV6-5; possible D gene TRBD2, 6 bases. The CDR3 consists of 15 residues. V lost 5 bases and J lost 0, with 12 bases in between. Germline CDR1 is MNHEY and CDR2 is SVGAGI. The DNA of the CDR3 is TGTGCCAGCAGTAGGAGGGAATCTAGCACAGATACGCAGTATTTT. The encoded protein is CASSRRESSTDTQYF.

The chain joins TRBV6-4 to TRBJ1-1, with 7 bases fitting TRBD1. V shed 6 bases, J shed 1 base, and the junction held 20 bases outside the gene matches. In germline, CDR1 is MRHNA, CDR2 SNTAGT. The CDR3 has 19 amino acids. For the CDR3, the DNA is TGTGCCAGCAGCCGAACTACCGGGACAGTGAGCCCCCGGAACACTGAAGCTTTCTTT. It specifies CASSRTTGTVSPRNTEAFF.

The V gene is TRBV7-9, the J gene TRBJ2-5; D remains ambiguous. CDR3 length: 12 residues. CDR1 is SEHNR, CDR2 FQNEAQ, per germline (reference sequence). Trimming shortened V by 4 bases and J by 2 bases, and 5 bases separated the two germline ends. The CDR3 coding sequence is TGTGCCAGCAGCTCCAAACAAGAGACCCAGTACTTC. Translation gives CASSSKQETQYF.

The chain joins TRBV7-9 to TRBJ2-3; 12 nucleotides line up with TRBD2. Unmatched junction bases numbered 2, after V lost 1 base and J lost 3 bases. Germline V CDR1 and CDR2: SEHNR, FQNEAQ (reference sequence). There are 16 residues in the CDR3. CDR3 in amino acids: CASSLEGLAGTDTQYF. The CDR3 DNA sequence: TGTGCCAGCAGCTTAGAAGGACTAGCGGGGACAGATACGCAGTATTTT.

In this sample, this clone turned up once. V gene TRBV19 combines with J gene TRBJ1-2; TRBD1 matches 7 bases. The CDR3 length is 14 residues. With 7 bases clipped from V and 6 bases from J, the junction kept 11 bases outside the gene matches. CDR1 LNHDA and CDR2 SQIVND come from the germline V gene (reference sequence). This CDR3 reads CASTRAGGKDGYTF. CDR3 nucleotide sequence: TGTGCCAGTACCCGGGCAGGGGGAAAGGATGGCTACACCTTC. The full variable domain, completed using reference TRBV19 and TRBJ1-2, is DGGITQSPKYLFRKEGQNVTLSCEQNLNHDAMYWYRQDPGQGLRLIYYSQIVNDFQKGDIAEGYSVSREKKESFPLTVTSAQKNPTAFYLCASTRAGGKDGYTFGSGTRLTVV.

The chain uses TRBV2 and TRBJ1-6; D may be TRBD1 (5 bases). This CDR3 is 14 amino acids long. Looked up from germline, CDR1 is SNHLY and CDR2 is FYNNEI. V was shortened by 2 bases and J by 7 bases, with 9 bases between the two germline ends. The chain's CDR3 is CASSEQGANSPLHF. CDR3 DNA sequence: TGTGCCAGCAGTGAACAAGGGGCCAATTCACCCCTCCACTTT.

This chain connects TRBV7-6 to TRBJ1-4; TRBD1 is a possible D gene (5 bases). Germline values: CDR1 SGHVS, CDR2 FNYEAQ. V lost 1 base, J lost 7 bases, and 13 bases lay in between. The CDR3 covers 15 residues. The CDR3 reads CASSLGAGLGEKLFF. In nucleotides, the CDR3 is TGTGCCAGCAGCTTAGGGGCAGGGTTAGGTGAAAAACTGTTTTTT.

The chain couples TRBV9 to TRBJ1-1; D remains ambiguous. The CDR3 totals 13 residues. V was cut by 4 bases and J by 11 bases, with 18 bases left in between. The germline CDR1 and CDR2 sequences are SGDLS and YYNGEE. The CDR3 sequence is CASSPVGSRRAFF. In nucleotides, the CDR3 is TGTGCCAGCAGCCCAGTGGGATCGCGGCGGGCTTTCTTT.

The chain is built from TRBV9 and TRBJ1-6; no clear D gene. The CDR3 contains 16 residues. CDR1 and CDR2 (germline): SGDLS, YYNGEE. The V end lost 1 base, the J end lost 5 bases, and 13 bases lay between the germline ends. CDR3 sequence (DNA): TGTGCCAGCAGCGTAAGTCGGGGATGGGATAATTCACCCCTCCACTTT. This codes for CASSVSRGWDNSPLHF.

The chain is built from TRBV19 and TRBJ2-5; D may correspond to TRBD1 or TRBD2 (6 bases each). The ends were cut back, 3 bases at V and 5 bases at J, with 13 bases in the middle. This CDR3 contains 14 residues. CDR1 and CDR2 (germline): LNHDA, SQIVND (reference sequence). The CDR3 DNA follows: TGTGCCAGTAGTATCTGGGGGGCCGGGGAGACCCAGTACTTC. Amino acids: CASSIWGAGETQYF.